This T cell receptor beta chain was identified during a study of response to subunit inactivated influenza vaccine. MiXCR, applied by TCRdb to the RT-PCR reads, yields one record per CDR3 protein. Counted here are some 540,000 distinct CDR3 sequences, roughly 25% occurring once; the ten biggest clones make up 2.8%. Study conclusions and caveats: Seasonal influenza vaccination, on each occasion, was suggested by the authors to recruit few new T cells.

The germline V gene has CDR1 LGHNA and CDR2 YSLEER. This CDR3 spans 16 amino acids. V lost 2 bases to trimming and J lost 2 bases; unmatched junction nucleotides: 8. There are a few counts of this clonotype. Its antigen is currently unknown. These data were also filed under a second study, of T cells expressing NK-cell markers. That publication notes: TCR beta libraries carry UMIs added by 5'RACE template switching. Sorted CD3+CD56+NKG2C+, CD3+CD56+NKG2C- and CD3+CD56-NKG2C+ T cells provided the TCR beta repertoires. The CD3+CD56-NKG2C+ fraction was also led by these clonotypes in several donors. It remained uncertain whether the expanded NKG2C+ T cell clones were specific for HCMV antigens.

The rearrangement uses TRBV4-3 and TRBJ2-7, with 8 positions matching TRBD1. Sequenced material: CD4+ T cells sorted from PBMCs, taken 11 to 12 days after vaccination. This receptor was obtained from a man aged 45-60 years who received an inactivated influenza vaccine. The CDR3 loop reads CASSQFTTGVTYEQYF. For the CDR3, the DNA is TGCGCCAGCAGCCAATTCACGACAGGGGTAACCTACGAGCAGTACTTC.